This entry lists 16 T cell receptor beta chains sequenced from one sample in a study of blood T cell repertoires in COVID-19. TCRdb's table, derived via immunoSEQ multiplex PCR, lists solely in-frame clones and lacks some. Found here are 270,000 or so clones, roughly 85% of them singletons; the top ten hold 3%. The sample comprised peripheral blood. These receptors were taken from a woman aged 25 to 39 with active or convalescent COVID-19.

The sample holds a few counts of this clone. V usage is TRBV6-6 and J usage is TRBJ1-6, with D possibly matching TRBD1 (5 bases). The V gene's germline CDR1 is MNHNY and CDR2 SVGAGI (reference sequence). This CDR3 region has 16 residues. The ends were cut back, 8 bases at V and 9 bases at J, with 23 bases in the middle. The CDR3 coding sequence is TGTGCCAGCGCGGATCAAAAGCGGGGGTTGGGTTCACCCCTCCACTTT. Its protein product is CASADQKRGLGSPLHF.

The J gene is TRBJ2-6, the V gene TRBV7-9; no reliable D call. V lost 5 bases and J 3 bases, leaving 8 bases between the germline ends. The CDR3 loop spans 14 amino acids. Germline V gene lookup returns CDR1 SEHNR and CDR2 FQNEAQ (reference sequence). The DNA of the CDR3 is TGTGCCAGCAGCCCCACGAGTGGGGCCAACGTCCTGACTTTC. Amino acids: CASSPTSGANVLTF. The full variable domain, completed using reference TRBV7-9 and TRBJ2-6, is DTGVSQNPRHKITKRGQNVTFRCDPISEHNRLYWYRQTLGQGPEFLTYFQNEAQLEKSRLLSDRFSAERPKGSFSTLEIQRTEQGDSAMYLCASSPTSGANVLTFGAGSRLTVL.

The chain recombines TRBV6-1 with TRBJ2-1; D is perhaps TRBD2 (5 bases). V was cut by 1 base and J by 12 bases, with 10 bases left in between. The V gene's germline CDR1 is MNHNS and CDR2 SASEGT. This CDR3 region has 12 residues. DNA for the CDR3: TGTGCCAGCAGTGAAGGGAGGCAGGCGCAGTTCTTC. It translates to CASSEGRQAQFF.

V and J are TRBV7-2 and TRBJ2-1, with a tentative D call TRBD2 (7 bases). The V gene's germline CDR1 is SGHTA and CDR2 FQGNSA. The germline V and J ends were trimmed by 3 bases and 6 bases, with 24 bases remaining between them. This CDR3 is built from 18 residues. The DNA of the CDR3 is TGTGCCAGCAGCTTGGGCCCGGAGAGGGCGGGGGCCTTCAATGAGCAGTTCTTC. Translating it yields CASSLGPERAGAFNEQFF. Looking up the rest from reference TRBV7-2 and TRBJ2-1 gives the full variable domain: GAGVSQSPSNKVTEKGKDVELRCDPISGHTALYWYRQSLGQGLEFLIYFQGNSAPDKSGLPSDRFSAERTGGSVSTLTIQRTQQEDSAVYLCASSLGPERAGAFNEQFFGPGTRLTVL.

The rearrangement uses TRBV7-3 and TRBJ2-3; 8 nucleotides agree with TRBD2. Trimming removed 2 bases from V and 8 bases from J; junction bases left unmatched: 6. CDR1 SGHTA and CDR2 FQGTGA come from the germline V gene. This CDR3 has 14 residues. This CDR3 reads CASSLGPRGGTQYF. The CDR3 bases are TGTGCCAGCAGCTTAGGCCCCCGGGGGGGTACGCAGTATTTT. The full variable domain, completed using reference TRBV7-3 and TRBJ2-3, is GAGVSQTPSNKVTEKGKYVELRCDPISGHTALYWYRQSLGQGPEFLIYFQGTGAADDSGLPNDRFFAVRPEGSVSTLKIQRTERGDSAVYLCASSLGPRGGTQYFGPGTRLTVL.

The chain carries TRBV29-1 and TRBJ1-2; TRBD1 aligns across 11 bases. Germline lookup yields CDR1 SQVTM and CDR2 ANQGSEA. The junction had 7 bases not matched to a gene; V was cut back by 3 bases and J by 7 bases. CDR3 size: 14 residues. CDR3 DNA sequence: TGCAGCGTTGACAGGGACAGGGGGAGGAGTGGCTACACCTTC. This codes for CSVDRDRGRSGYTF.

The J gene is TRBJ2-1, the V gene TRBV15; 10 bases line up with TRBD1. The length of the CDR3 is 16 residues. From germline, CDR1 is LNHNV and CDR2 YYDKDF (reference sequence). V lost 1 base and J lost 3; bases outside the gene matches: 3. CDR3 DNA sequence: TGTGCCACCAGCAGAGCCGGGACAGGGGACTACAATGAGCAGTTCTTC. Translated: CATSRAGTGDYNEQFF.

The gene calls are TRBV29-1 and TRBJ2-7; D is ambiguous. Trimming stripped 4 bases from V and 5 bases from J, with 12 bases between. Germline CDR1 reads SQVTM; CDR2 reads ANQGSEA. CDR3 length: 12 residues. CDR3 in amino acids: CSVGIDIHEQYF. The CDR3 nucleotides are TGCAGCGTTGGTATAGATATCCACGAGCAGTACTTC.

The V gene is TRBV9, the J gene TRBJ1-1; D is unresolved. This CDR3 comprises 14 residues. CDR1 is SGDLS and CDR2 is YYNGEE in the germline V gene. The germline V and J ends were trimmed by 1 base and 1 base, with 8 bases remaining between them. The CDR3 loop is CASSVTGWNTEAFF. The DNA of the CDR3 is TGTGCCAGCAGCGTAACGGGTTGGAACACTGAAGCTTTCTTT.

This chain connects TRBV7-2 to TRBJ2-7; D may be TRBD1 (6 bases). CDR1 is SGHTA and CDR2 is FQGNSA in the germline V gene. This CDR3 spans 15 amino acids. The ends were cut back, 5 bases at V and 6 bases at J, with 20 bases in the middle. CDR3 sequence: CASSRISTGFIEQYF. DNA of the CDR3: TGTGCCAGCAGCCGTATTAGCACAGGGTTCATCGAGCAGTACTTC.

The CDR3 here is CASNTGQGENEQYF. In DNA form, the CDR3 reads TGCGCCAGCAACACGGGACAGGGTGAGAATGAGCAGTACTTC. J is TRBJ2-7 and V is TRBV5-1, with 9 bases that match TRBD1. This CDR3 contains 14 residues. After removal of 6 bases from V and 7 bases from J, the junction contained 11 bases not matched to a gene. Germline V gives CDR1 SGHRS, CDR2 YFSETQ.

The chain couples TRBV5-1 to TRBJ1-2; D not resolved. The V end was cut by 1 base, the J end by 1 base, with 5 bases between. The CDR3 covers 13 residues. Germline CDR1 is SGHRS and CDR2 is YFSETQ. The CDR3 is CASSLFGNYGYTF. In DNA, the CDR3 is TGCGCCAGCAGCTTGTTCGGTAACTATGGCTACACCTTC.

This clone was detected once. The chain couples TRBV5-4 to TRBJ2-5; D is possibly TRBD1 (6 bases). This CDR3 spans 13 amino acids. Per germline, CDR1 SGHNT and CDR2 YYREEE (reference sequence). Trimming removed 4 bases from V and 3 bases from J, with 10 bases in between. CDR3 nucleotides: TGTGCCAGCAGCGACCGGACAGAAGAGACCCAGTACTTC. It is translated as CASSDRTEETQYF.

The CDR3 DNA reads TGTGCCAGCAGTGCGGGGACAGGGGGAAAGGGTATGGTGAGGAAACAGCCCCAGCATTTT. Translated, it gives CASSAGTGGKGMVRKQPQHF. The chain joins TRBV6-1 to TRBJ1-5; 11 bases agree with TRBD1. With V trimmed by 4 bases and J by 7 bases, 21 bases remained unmatched. Germline V gene sequence: CDR1 MNHNS, CDR2 SASEGT. The CDR3 totals 20 residues.

The CDR3 bases are TGTGCCAGCAGTTACCCCCGATGGGCGGGTACGAACTATGGCTACACCTTC. Translating gives CASSYPRWAGTNYGYTF. This chain joins TRBV6-2 or TRBV6-3 and TRBJ1-2; no clear D. Trimming stripped 2 bases from V and 2 bases from J, with 18 bases between. Germline CDR1 is MNHEY and CDR2 is SVGEGT. The CDR3 contains 17 residues.

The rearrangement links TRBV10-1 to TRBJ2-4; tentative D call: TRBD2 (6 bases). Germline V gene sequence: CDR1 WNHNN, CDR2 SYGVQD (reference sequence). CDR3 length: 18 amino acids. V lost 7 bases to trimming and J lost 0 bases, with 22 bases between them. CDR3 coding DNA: TGCGCCAGCATGAGGGTTCTGGACGGACTACTAGCCAAAAACATTCAGTACTTC. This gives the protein CASMRVLDGLLAKNIQYF.